The 16 T cell receptor beta chains listed next were all sequenced from one sample in a study of Graves' ophthalmopathy and Graves' hyperthyroidism (dated by TCRdb to 2016 to 2019). The sequencing machine was an Illumina HiSeq 2000. For repertoire sequencing, the TCR beta CDR3 regions were amplified from RNA transcripts. HTBI primers and the Qiagen OneStep RT-PCR kit were used in a first-round RT-PCR, which was followed by a second-round multiplex PCR, size selection and purification. TCRdb reanalyzed the raw reads on its own, using fastp at Q25 for trimming and MiXCR for clone calling, and kept in-frame beta chains. Each CDR3 protein gets just one entry, which takes the most common genes and DNA from the rows behind it. The sample contains over a million distinct CDR3 sequences, 35% to 45% of them found a single time. Approximately 10% of the sample goes to the ten largest clones. Sequenced sample: peripheral blood or thyroid tissue (not recorded which). The receptors derive from an adult man with Graves' hyperthyroidism.

CDR3: CASRRWGSGEQYF. The CDR3 DNA reads as TGCGCCAGCAGGCGCTGGGGGTCCGGCGAGCAGTACTTC. This chain uses TRBV5-1 with TRBJ2-7, with D tentatively TRBD1 or TRBD2 (5 bases each). This CDR3 has 13 amino acids. Between the trimmed V and J ends, which lost 5 bases and 6 bases, there was a span of 15 bases. Looked up from germline, CDR1 is SGHRS and CDR2 is YFSETQ.

The V and J genes are TRBV12-3 or TRBV12-4 and TRBJ2-7; 7 bases are shared with TRBD1. The CDR3 totals 15 residues. Trimming removed 2 bases from V and 3 bases from J; junction bases left unmatched: 7. Written as DNA, the CDR3 is TGTGCCAGCAGTTTATCTCTGGGACAGATCTACGAGCAGTACTTC. This encodes CASSLSLGQIYEQYF.

In its sample, this clonotype was seen many times. The chain joins TRBV10-3 to TRBJ1-1; the D is unclear. CDR3 length: 13 amino acids. V lost 10 bases to trimming and J lost 0 bases, with 12 bases between them. CDR1 is ENHRY, CDR2 SYGVKD, per germline. The CDR3 DNA follows: TGTGCCAGCCCTACGAACATGAACACTGAAGCTTTCTTT. This encodes CASPTNMNTEAFF.

This clonotype was counted at least ten times. The gene calls are TRBV29-1 and TRBJ2-5, with unresolved D. Germline CDR1 is SQVTM and CDR2 is ANQGSEA. CDR3 length: 13 residues. The ends were cut back, 7 bases at V and 2 bases at J, with 14 bases in the middle. The CDR3 reads CSAYRAQQETQYF. CDR3 DNA sequence: TGCAGCGCCTACCGGGCCCAGCAAGAGACCCAGTACTTC.

The CDR3 bases are TGCAGTGCTAGACCCGGACAGGCCTTCTCCTACGAGCAGTACTTC. It encodes CSARPGQAFSYEQYF. J is TRBJ2-7 and V is TRBV20-1, with 7 bases that match TRBD1. This CDR3 has 15 residues. The ends lost 2 bases at V and 0 bases at J; junction bases unmatched: 7. CDR1 is DFQATT and CDR2 is SNEGSKA in the germline V gene (reference sequence).

Worth noting for this clonotype: A read error is likely, as this CDR3 ends without the conserved phenylalanine or tryptophan. The DNA is omitted, as the CDR3 cannot be located on it reliably, and the CDR3 follows TCRdb's listing. This chain links TRBV4-1 with TRBJ2-7; the table's D call, TRBD2, has no DNA check behind it. Including both end residues, the CDR3 is 9 amino acids long. Looked up from germline, CDR1 is MGHRA and CDR2 is YSYEKL. CDR3 region: CASSQYSGS.

This clonotype was recorded many times. This sequence joins TRBV9 and TRBJ1-1; D remains unclear. The germline V gene encodes CDR1 SGDLS and CDR2 YYNGEE. V was clipped by 4 bases and J by 0 bases, with 16 bases between them. The CDR3 sequence is 16 residues long. The CDR3 loop is CASSPQVYGMNTEAFF. The CDR3 region has the DNA TGTGCCAGCAGCCCTCAGGTGTACGGAATGAACACTGAAGCTTTCTTT. The full variable domain, completed using reference TRBV9 and TRBJ1-1, is DSGVTQTPKHLITATGQRVTLRCSPRSGDLSVYWYQQSLDQGLQFLIQYYNGEERAKGNILERFSAQQFPDLHSELNLSSLELGDSALYFCASSPQVYGMNTEAFFGQGTRLTVV.

This sequence joins TRBV29-1 and TRBJ2-5; D is tentatively TRBD1 or TRBD2 (5 bases each). In germline, CDR1 is SQVTM, CDR2 ANQGSEA. This CDR3 has 13 amino acids. V lost 7 bases and J 4 bases, leaving 16 bases between the germline ends. CDR3 bases: TGCAGCGCCGAGGGGTGGAAAGGAGAGACCCAGTACTTC. Its protein is CSAEGWKGETQYF.

As to this clonotype: One junction end does not reproduce the germline sequence, and a read error may be involved. Here the CDR3 reads CASSLATGLDDYGYTF. DNA of the CDR3: TGCGCCAGCAGCTTGGCGACAGGCCTGGATGACTATGGCTACACCTTC. The V and J genes are TRBV7-9 and TRBJ1-2; a weak D match, TRBD1 (6 bases). Per germline, CDR1 SEHNR and CDR2 FQNEAQ (reference sequence). This CDR3 has 16 residues.

The rearrangement joins TRBV4-1 to TRBJ2-2, with TRBD1 identical over 9 bases. Germline loops: CDR1 MGHRA, CDR2 YSYEKL. V lost 4 bases to trimming and J lost 7 bases; unmatched junction nucleotides: 13. The CDR3 sequence is 17 residues long. This CDR3 reads CASSPKSGQGRNGELFF. CDR3 nucleotide sequence: TGCGCCAGCAGCCCCAAGTCAGGACAGGGGAGGAACGGGGAGCTGTTTTTT.

V gene TRBV10-3 combines with J gene TRBJ2-5, with 11 nucleotides matching TRBD2. V dropped 7 bases and J dropped 2; count of bases not matched to a gene: 6. Germline-derived CDR1 and CDR2 are ENHRY and SYGVKD. CDR3 size: 15 residues. CDR3 loop: CAITPGTSGQETQYF. As DNA, the CDR3 is TGTGCCATCACCCCGGGGACTAGCGGACAAGAGACCCAGTACTTC.

This CDR3 reads CSVDGGAQGELFF. In DNA form, the CDR3 reads TGCAGCGTTGATGGGGGGGCTCAAGGGGAGCTGTTTTTT. The chain joins TRBV29-1 to TRBJ2-2, with D possibly matching TRBD2 (7 bases). The CDR3 consists of 13 residues. The V end was cut by 3 bases, the J end by 8 bases, with 13 bases between. Germline V gene sequence: CDR1 SQVTM, CDR2 ANQGSEA.

The chain recombines TRBV10-3 with TRBJ2-7; D assignment may be TRBD1 or TRBD2 (5 bases each). The V end lost 1 base, the J end lost 3 bases, and 10 bases lay between the germline ends. Germline CDR1 is ENHRY and CDR2 is SYGVKD. There are 14 residues in the CDR3. DNA for the CDR3: TGTGCCATCAGTGAGTGGATTGGGGGCTACGAGCAGTACTTC. Encoded protein: CAISEWIGGYEQYF.

This chain uses TRBV12-3 or TRBV12-4 with TRBJ2-5; D unresolved. This CDR3 has 14 residues. The ends were cut back, 6 bases at V and 2 bases at J, with 13 bases in the middle. CDR3 protein: CASSPSYLQETQYF. The CDR3 DNA reads TGTGCCAGCAGCCCGTCCTACCTGCAAGAGACCCAGTACTTC.

This sequence joins TRBV28 and TRBJ2-7; the match to TRBD2 covers 9 bases. CDR1 is MDHEN, CDR2 SYDVKM, per germline. The CDR3 loop spans 15 amino acids. After removal of 2 bases from V and 2 bases from J, the junction contained 4 bases not matched to a gene. CDR3 in DNA: TGTGCCAGCAGTTTAGGAGGCGGGAGGGCCTACGAGCAGTACTTC. This gives the protein CASSLGGGRAYEQYF.

The chain combines TRBV4-3 with TRBJ2-2, with 13 bases lining up with TRBD2. This CDR3 has 19 amino acids. The V gene's germline CDR1 is LGHNA and CDR2 YSLEER. V lost 1 base and J lost 4; bases outside the gene matches: 9. CDR3 in amino acids: CASSQVFTSGGAFTGELFF. DNA for the CDR3: TGCGCCAGCAGCCAAGTTTTTACTAGCGGGGGGGCCTTCACCGGGGAGCTGTTTTTT.